The 29 T cell receptor beta chains reported below all come from one sample, sequenced in a study of blood T cell repertoires in COVID-19. Produced via immunoSEQ multiplex PCR; TCRdb's table is partial and in-frame only. The data hold around 100,000 clones, with 88% observed a single time. The sample consisted of peripheral blood. Receptors originate from a woman in her 70s who had recovered from COVID-19.

The rearrangement uses TRBV3-1 (or the pseudogene TRBV3-2) and TRBJ2-2, with 9 bases that match TRBD1. V dropped 8 bases and J dropped 4; count of bases not matched to a gene: 14. The CDR3 loop spans 17 amino acids. Germline V gives CDR1 LGHDT, CDR2 YNNKEL (reference sequence). Here the CDR3 DNA reads TGTGCCAGCGGGGGGACAGGGTGGTTCGTCGGCACCGGGGAGCTGTTTTTT. Translated: CASGGTGWFVGTGELFF.

The chain uses TRBV6-6 and TRBJ1-6, with D unresolved. The germline gives CDR1 MNHNY, CDR2 SVGAGI (reference sequence). Between the trimmed V and J ends, which lost 0 bases and 1 base, there was a span of 4 bases. This CDR3 is 15 amino acids long. For the CDR3, the DNA is TGTGCCAGCAGTTACTCACAGTCCTATAATTCACCCCTCCACTTT. It yields the protein CASSYSQSYNSPLHF.

V and J are TRBV18 and TRBJ2-2, with no clear D. V was trimmed by 1 base and J by 5 bases, leaving 8 bases between them. The CDR3 has 14 amino acids. The germline V gene encodes CDR1 KGHSH and CDR2 LQKENI. Here the CDR3 reads CASSPLMETGELFF. CDR3 bases: TGTGCCAGCTCACCACTTATGGAGACCGGGGAGCTGTTTTTT. The full variable domain, its missing parts supplied by reference TRBV18 and TRBJ2-2, is NAGVMQNPRHLVRRRGQEARLRCSPMKGHSHVYWYRQLPEEGLKFMVYLQKENIIDESGMPKERFSAEFPKEGPSILRIQQVVRGDSAAYFCASSPLMETGELFFGEGSRLTVL.

This rearrangement joins TRBV28 to TRBJ1-3; the D gene is possibly TRBD1 (6 bases). The CDR3 runs to 16 residues. Germline V gene data show CDR1 as MDHEN and CDR2 as SYDVKM. Trimming pared 4 bases from V and 0 bases from J, leaving 13 bases between. The DNA of the CDR3 is TGTGCCAGCAGTTCCGGACAGTGGGTCTCTGGAAACACCATATATTTT. Amino acid sequence: CASSSGQWVSGNTIYF.

J is TRBJ2-1 and V is TRBV9; 11 nucleotides align to TRBD2. The CDR3 has 16 residues. Germline loops: CDR1 SGDLS, CDR2 YYNGEE. The V and J ends lost 2 bases and 4 bases, in that order; junction bases with no gene match: 5. The CDR3 region has the DNA TGTGCCAGCAGCGTGACCGGGACTAGCGGATACAATGAGCAGTTCTTC. It is translated as CASSVTGTSGYNEQFF.

This chain joins TRBV5-1 and TRBJ2-7; 7 bases agree with TRBD1. The CDR3 extends over 14 amino acids. Germline values: CDR1 SGHRS, CDR2 YFSETQ. Germline trimming cut 3 bases from V and 1 base from J; bases unmatched to any gene: 4. The CDR3 DNA reads TGCGCCAGCAGCTGGGGGACAGATTCCTACGAGCAGTACTTC. Translation: CASSWGTDSYEQYF.

V and J are TRBV28 and TRBJ2-3; 7 bases align to TRBD2. V dropped 5 bases and J dropped 2; count of bases not matched to a gene: 4. From germline, CDR1 is MDHEN and CDR2 SYDVKM. CDR3 length: 14 amino acids. The CDR3 nucleotides are TGTGCCAGCAGTCCCGGGGGGTTCACAGATACGCAGTATTTT. This encodes CASSPGGFTDTQYF.

The chain couples TRBV11-3 to TRBJ2-1; D not resolved. CDR3 length: 13 amino acids. Trimming shortened V by 5 bases and J by 0 bases, and 5 bases separated the two germline ends. Germline CDR1 reads SGHNT; CDR2 reads YENEEA. CDR3 coding DNA: TGTGCCAGCAGCCGAGACTCCTACAATGAGCAGTTCTTC. This gives the protein CASSRDSYNEQFF.

This clone showed up just once. V usage is TRBV5-1 and J usage is TRBJ2-2; 7 bases agree with TRBD1. Germline assignment: CDR1 SGHRS and CDR2 YFSETQ. The CDR3 is 14 residues long. V shed 4 bases, J shed 8 bases, and the junction held 8 bases outside the gene matches. Here the CDR3 reads CASSPTGAVGELFF. The CDR3 coding sequence is TGCGCCAGCAGCCCTACAGGGGCGGTAGGGGAGCTGTTTTTT.

This CDR3 reads CASSQGADRGRFNQPQHF. The CDR3 DNA reads TGTGCCAGCAGCCAAGGGGCGGACAGGGGGAGGTTCAATCAGCCCCAGCATTTT. This chain connects TRBV4-2 to TRBJ1-5; 10 bases are a match to TRBD1. The CDR3 has 18 residues. Germline CDR1 reads LGHNA; CDR2 reads YNFKEQ. V dropped 1 base and J dropped 3; count of bases not matched to a gene: 9.

The chain links TRBV5-6 to TRBJ2-2; no reliable D call. The germline V gene encodes CDR1 SGHDT and CDR2 YYEEEE. The CDR3 is 13 residues long. The V gene lost 0 bases and the J gene lost 7 bases, with 7 bases spanning the gap. The CDR3 DNA reads as TGTGCCAGCAGCTTGGACTACGGCGGGGAGCTGTTTTTT. Protein: CASSLDYGGELFF. Together with reference TRBV5-6 and TRBJ2-2, the CDR3 gives the full variable domain: DAGVTQSPTHLIKTRGQQVTLRCSPKSGHDTVSWYQQALGQGPQFIFQYYEEEERQRGNFPDRFSGHQFPNYSSELNVNALLLGDSALYLCASSLDYGGELFFGEGSRLTVL.

V is TRBV7-2 and J is TRBJ2-1; TRBD2 agrees at 7 bases. V shed 3 bases, J shed 1 base, and the junction held 6 bases outside the gene matches. From germline, CDR1 is SGHTA and CDR2 FQGNSA. CDR3 length: 16 residues. The CDR3 DNA reads TGTGCCAGCAGCTTTTATCGGGGGGAGTCCTACAATGAGCAGTTCTTC. It encodes CASSFYRGESYNEQFF.

The J gene is TRBJ2-4, the V gene TRBV7-2; 7 bases map to TRBD1. This CDR3 is built from 16 residues. Germline-derived CDR1 and CDR2 are SGHTA and FQGNSA. Unmatched junction bases numbered 8, after V lost 6 bases and J lost 0 bases. The chain's CDR3 is CASSSAQGVAKNIQYF. CDR3 nucleotides: TGTGCCAGCAGTTCGGCCCAGGGGGTAGCCAAAAACATTCAGTACTTC.

The chain links TRBV5-1 to TRBJ2-7; weak D call: TRBD1 (7 bases). The CDR3 runs to 11 residues. Trimming stripped 5 bases from V and 9 bases from J, with 12 bases between. CDR1 is SGHRS, CDR2 YFSETQ, per germline. This CDR3 is CASRQGGLQYF. The CDR3 DNA follows: TGCGCCAGCAGGCAGGGGGGACTGCAGTACTTC. Based on the CDR3 plus reference TRBV5-1 and TRBJ2-7, the full variable domain is KAGVTQTPRYLIKTRGQQVTLSCSPISGHRSVSWYQQTPGQGLQFLFEYFSETQRNKGNFPGRFSGRQFSNSRSEMNVSTLELGDSALYLCASRQGGLQYFGPGTRLTVT.

The chain couples TRBV5-1 to TRBJ2-5, with 9 bases aligning to TRBD2. Germline assignment: CDR1 SGHRS and CDR2 YFSETQ. This CDR3 is built from 15 residues. Losses at the gene ends were 2 bases for V and 4 bases for J; bases not matched to a gene: 6. CDR3 protein: CASSFLAGVPETQYF. CDR3 nucleotide sequence: TGCGCCAGCAGCTTCTTAGCGGGAGTCCCAGAGACCCAGTACTTC.

CDR3 protein: CASGLGPGQGASGYTF. The CDR3, as DNA: TGTGCTAGTGGTTTGGGTCCGGGACAGGGGGCAAGTGGCTACACCTTC. The chain links TRBV12-5 to TRBJ1-2; TRBD1 matches at 12 bases. Germline CDR1 LGHNT, CDR2 FRNRAP. Trimming at V came to 1 base and at J to 7 bases, leaving 7 bases not matched to a gene. The CDR3 runs to 16 residues. Filled out from reference TRBV12-5 and TRBJ1-2, the complete variable domain reads DARVTQTPRHKVTEMGQEVTMRCQPILGHNTVFWYRQTMMQGLELLAYFRNRAPLDDSGMPKDRFSAEMPDATLATLKIQPSEPRDSAVYFCASGLGPGQGASGYTFGSGTRLTVV.

This clone was counted once. The chain recombines TRBV10-3 with TRBJ2-7, with a possible D match to TRBD1 (6 bases). Trimming left V 6 bases short and J 3 bases short, with 12 bases between. The CDR3 has 13 amino acids. Germline loops: CDR1 ENHRY, CDR2 SYGVKD. CDR3 amino acids: CAIRDSGRYEQYF. In nucleotides, the CDR3 is TGTGCCATCAGGGACAGCGGACGCTACGAGCAGTACTTC.

The chain carries TRBV4-3 and TRBJ2-1, with D possibly TRBD2 on 6 matching bases. The CDR3 has 17 amino acids. Germline CDR1 LGHNA, CDR2 YSLEER. V was trimmed by 0 bases and J by 1 base, leaving 13 bases between them. Written as DNA, the CDR3 is TGCGCCAGCAGCCAAGATAGGCAGGGAGGTTCCTACAATGAGCAGTTCTTC. Translating it yields CASSQDRQGGSYNEQFF.

The rearrangement joins TRBV28 to TRBJ1-5; D is uncertain. The CDR3 has 14 residues. V was trimmed by 6 bases and J by 9 bases, leaving 18 bases between them. CDR1 and CDR2 from the germline V gene are MDHEN and SYDVKM. CDR3 amino acids: CASRLDMPPRPQHF. CDR3 bases: TGTGCCAGCAGACTAGATATGCCTCCGCGGCCCCAGCATTTT.

This clone was seen only a few times. The chain carries TRBV28 and TRBJ2-1; 11 bases map to TRBD1. Germline CDR1 MDHEN, CDR2 SYDVKM. The CDR3 has 15 residues. Trimming cost V 0 bases and J 7 bases; bases outside gene matches: 2. The CDR3, as DNA: TGTGCCAGCAGTTTATGGGGGGACAGGGGGAATGAGCAGTTCTTC. Translation: CASSLWGDRGNEQFF.

The genes are TRBV10-2 and TRBJ1-3; no firm D call. The V and J ends lost 7 bases and 0 bases respectively, with 10 bases between them. This CDR3 has 14 residues. From germline, CDR1 is WSHSY and CDR2 SAAADI. CDR3 sequence reads: CASTGSYSGNTIYF. The CDR3 DNA is TGCGCCAGCACGGGGAGCTACTCTGGAAACACCATATATTTT.

This clone was seen once. The sample carries other DNA sequences with the same CDR3. The chain employs TRBV28 and TRBJ2-7; TRBD1 aligns across 7 bases. Germline CDR1 MDHEN, CDR2 SYDVKM. CDR3 length: 11 residues. The trim removed 6 bases at V and 4 bases at J, leaving 0 bases unmatched. This CDR3 reads CASSRGYEQYF. CDR3 nucleotides: TGTGCCAGCAGCAGGGGGTACGAGCAGTACTTC.

This clone was counted once. The chain carries TRBV5-1 and TRBJ2-3; TRBD2 matches at 9 bases. CDR1 and CDR2 (germline): SGHRS, YFSETQ. The CDR3 length is 16 residues. With 4 bases clipped from V and 3 bases from J, the junction kept 9 bases outside the gene matches. The CDR3: CASSEGSGGGTDTQYF. The CDR3 DNA reads TGCGCCAGCAGCGAGGGTAGCGGGGGAGGTACAGATACGCAGTATTTT.

The gene calls are TRBV28 and TRBJ2-1; perhaps TRBD2 as D (5 bases). The germline gives CDR1 MDHEN, CDR2 SYDVKM. Trimming took 11 bases from V and 6 from J, leaving 20 bases between them. The CDR3 contains 14 residues. CDR3 amino acids: CALRRGGSGNEQFF. The DNA of the CDR3 is TGTGCCCTCCGTCGGGGTGGTTCCGGCAATGAGCAGTTCTTC.

The chain has TRBV7-8 and TRBJ2-7; D gene ambiguous. Germline V gene lookup returns CDR1 SGHVS and CDR2 FQNEAQ. CDR3 length: 12 residues. V lost 3 bases and J 12 bases, leaving 15 bases between the germline ends. CDR3 DNA: TGTGCCAGCAGCTTGGGCAGGAACGTGGCGTACTTC. This codes for CASSLGRNVAYF. Full variable domain (rest looked up from reference TRBV7-8 and TRBJ2-7): GAGVSQSPRYKVAKRGQDVALRCDPISGHVSLFWYQQALGQGPEFLTYFQNEAQLDKSGLPSDRFFAERPEGSVSTLKIQRTQQEDSAVYLCASSLGRNVAYFGPGTRLTVT.

CDR3 in amino acids: CASSLGAGVPYEQYF. The CDR3 DNA reads as TGTGCCAGCAGTTTAGGGGCGGGAGTCCCCTACGAGCAGTACTTC. The chain recombines TRBV28 with TRBJ2-7; 7 positions agree with TRBD2. Germline V gene data show CDR1 as MDHEN and CDR2 as SYDVKM. The V segment lost 2 bases and the J segment 2 bases; nucleotides outside the gene matches: 6. The CDR3 contains 15 residues. Variable domain in full (rest from reference TRBV28 and TRBJ2-7): DVKVTQSSRYLVKRTGEKVFLECVQDMDHENMFWYRQDPGLGLRLIYFSYDVKMKEKGDIPEGYSVSREKKERFSLILESASTNQTSMYLCASSLGAGVPYEQYFGPGTRLTVT.

V usage is TRBV27 and J usage is TRBJ2-2, with D possibly being TRBD1 (6 bases). Per germline, CDR1 MNHEY and CDR2 SMNVEV (reference sequence). The CDR3 extends over 12 amino acids. Trimming left V 10 bases short and J 4 bases short, with 10 bases between. The DNA of the CDR3 is TGTGCCATCCAACAGGGCACCGGGGAGCTGTTTTTT. Protein: CAIQQGTGELFF.

This chain connects TRBV5-6 to TRBJ2-2, with TRBD2 as a possible D gene (5 bases). The germline V gene has CDR1 SGHDT and CDR2 YYEEEE. V dropped 3 bases and J dropped 6 bases, with 9 bases sitting between them. This CDR3 is 13 amino acids long. The CDR3 region has the DNA TGTGCCAGCAGCTCGGGGTTGCCCGGGGAGCTGTTTTTT. It yields the protein CASSSGLPGELFF.

About this clone: In the same sample, other DNA sequences code for this CDR3. CDR3 sequence: CASSPTGNTEAFF. DNA of the CDR3: TGTGCCAGCAGCCCAACGGGGAACACTGAAGCTTTCTTT. The chain recombines TRBV7-3 with TRBJ1-1; D remains unclear. Germline loops: CDR1 SGHTA, CDR2 FQGTGA. V was shortened by 5 bases and J by 1 base, with 8 bases between the two germline ends. The CDR3 has 13 residues.